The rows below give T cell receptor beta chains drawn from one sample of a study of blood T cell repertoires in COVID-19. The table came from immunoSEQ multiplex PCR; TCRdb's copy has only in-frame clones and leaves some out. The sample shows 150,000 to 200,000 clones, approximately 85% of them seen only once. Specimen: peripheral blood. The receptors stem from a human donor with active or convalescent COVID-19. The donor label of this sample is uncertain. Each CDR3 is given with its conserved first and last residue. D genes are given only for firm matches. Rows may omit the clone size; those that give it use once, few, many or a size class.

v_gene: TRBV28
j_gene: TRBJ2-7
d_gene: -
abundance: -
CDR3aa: CATQAGLDEQYF
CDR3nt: TGTGCCACTCAGGCAGGGCTCGACGAGCAGTACTTC

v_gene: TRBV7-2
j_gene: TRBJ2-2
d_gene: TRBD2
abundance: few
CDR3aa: CASSFHMASGGSGELFF
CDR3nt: TGTGCCAGCAGCTTTCATATGGCTAGCGGGGGTTCCGGGGAGCTGTTTTTT

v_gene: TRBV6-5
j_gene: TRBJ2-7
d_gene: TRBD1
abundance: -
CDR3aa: CASLPRPQGLAAQYF
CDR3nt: TGTGCCAGCCTACCCCGGCCACAGGGGCTTGCGGCTCAGTACTTC

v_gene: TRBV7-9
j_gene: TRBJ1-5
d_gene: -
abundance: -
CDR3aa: CASSLSGGSYSNQPQHF
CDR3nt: TGTGCCAGCAGCTTAAGCGGGGGCTCTTATAGCAATCAGCCCCAGCATTTT

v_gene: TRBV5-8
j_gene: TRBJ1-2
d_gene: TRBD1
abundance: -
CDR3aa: CASSWEDRGLYGYTF
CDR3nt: TGTGCCAGCAGCTGGGAAGACAGGGGCCTCTATGGCTACACCTTC

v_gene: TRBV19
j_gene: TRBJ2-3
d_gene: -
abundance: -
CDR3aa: CASGGTDTQYF
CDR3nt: TGTGCCAGTGGAGGCACAGATACGCAGTATTTT

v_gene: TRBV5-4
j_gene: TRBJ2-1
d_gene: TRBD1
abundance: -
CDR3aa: CASSLTGGNNEQFF
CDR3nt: TGTGCCAGCAGCTTGACAGGGGGAAACAATGAGCAGTTCTTC

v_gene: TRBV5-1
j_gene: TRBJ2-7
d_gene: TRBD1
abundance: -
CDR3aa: CASSLGGTGKYEQYF
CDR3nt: TGCGCCAGCAGCTTGGGTGGGACAGGGAAGTACGAGCAGTACTTC

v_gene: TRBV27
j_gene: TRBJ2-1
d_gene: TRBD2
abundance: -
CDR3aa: CASRKPLAGWNEQFF
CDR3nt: TGTGCCAGCAGGAAACCACTAGCGGGATGGAATGAGCAGTTCTTC

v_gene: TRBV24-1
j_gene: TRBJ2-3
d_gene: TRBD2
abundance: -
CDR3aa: CATSDLSALAGAGTDTQYF
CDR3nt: TGTGCCACCAGTGATTTATCCGCCCTAGCGGGAGCGGGCACAGATACGCAGTATTTT

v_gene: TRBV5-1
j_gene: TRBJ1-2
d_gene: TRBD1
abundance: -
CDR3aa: CASKGAEGYGYTF
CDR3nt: TGCGCCAGCAAGGGGGCGGAAGGCTATGGCTACACCTTC

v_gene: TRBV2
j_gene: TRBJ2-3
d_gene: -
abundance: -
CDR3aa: CASTGGSGTDTQYF
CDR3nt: TGTGCCAGCACAGGGGGGTCGGGCACAGATACGCAGTATTTT

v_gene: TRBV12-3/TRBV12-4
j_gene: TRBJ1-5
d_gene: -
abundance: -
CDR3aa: CASSWGGQPQHF
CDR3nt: TGTGCCAGCAGTTGGGGGGGGCAGCCCCAGCATTTT

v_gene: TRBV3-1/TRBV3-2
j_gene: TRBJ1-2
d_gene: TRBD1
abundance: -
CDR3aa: CASSQGGQQGLHGYTF
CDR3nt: TGTGCCAGCAGCCAAGGAGGTCAACAGGGGCTACATGGCTACACCTTC

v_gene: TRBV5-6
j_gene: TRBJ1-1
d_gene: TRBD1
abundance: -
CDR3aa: CASSFGTGLSTEAFF
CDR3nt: TGTGCCAGCAGCTTCGGGACAGGTCTCTCCACTGAAGCTTTCTTT

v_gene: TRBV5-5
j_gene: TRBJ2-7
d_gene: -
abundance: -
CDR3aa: CASSLASWSLSYEQYF
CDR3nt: TGTGCCAGCAGCTTGGCCTCATGGAGTCTCTCCTACGAGCAGTACTTC

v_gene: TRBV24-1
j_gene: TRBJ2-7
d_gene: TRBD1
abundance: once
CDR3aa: CATSSRGYEQYF
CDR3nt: TGTGCCACCAGTAGCAGGGGGTACGAGCAGTACTTC

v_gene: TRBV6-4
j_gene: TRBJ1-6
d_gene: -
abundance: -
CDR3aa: CASSAGFVNSPLHF
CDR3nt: TGTGCCAGCAGCGCAGGGTTTGTGAATTCACCCCTCCACTTT

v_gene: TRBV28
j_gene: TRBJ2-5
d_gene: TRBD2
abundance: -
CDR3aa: CASSQYTSGGETQYF
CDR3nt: TGTGCCAGCAGTCAATACACTAGCGGGGGAGAGACCCAGTACTTC

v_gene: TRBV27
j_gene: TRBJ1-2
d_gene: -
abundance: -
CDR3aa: CASSITGTHYGYTF
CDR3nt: TGTGCCAGCAGTATCACCGGGACACACTATGGCTACACCTTC

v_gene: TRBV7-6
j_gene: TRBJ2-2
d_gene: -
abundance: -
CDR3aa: CASVTGDGLTGELFF
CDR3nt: TGTGCCAGCGTAACGGGTGATGGGTTGACCGGGGAGCTGTTTTTT

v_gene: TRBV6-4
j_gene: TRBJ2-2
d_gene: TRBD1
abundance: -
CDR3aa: CATSWDRGRGMAGELFF
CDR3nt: TGTGCCACCTCATGGGACAGGGGGCGCGGCATGGCCGGGGAGCTGTTTTTT

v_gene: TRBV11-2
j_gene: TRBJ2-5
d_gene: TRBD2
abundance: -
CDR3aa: CASSLGQAGFQETQYF
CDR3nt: TGTGCCAGCAGCTTAGGGCAAGCGGGGTTCCAAGAGACCCAGTACTTC

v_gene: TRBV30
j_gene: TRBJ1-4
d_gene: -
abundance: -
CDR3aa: CAASGLRGLFF
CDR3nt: TGTGCCGCCTCCGGGCTCCGAGGGTTGTTTTTT

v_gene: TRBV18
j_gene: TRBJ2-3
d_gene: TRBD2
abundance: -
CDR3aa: CASSLGPAGSTDTQYF
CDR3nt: TGTGCCAGCTCACTCGGACCAGCGGGAAGCACAGATACGCAGTATTTT

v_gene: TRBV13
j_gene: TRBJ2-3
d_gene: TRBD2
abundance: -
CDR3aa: CASSLGGTSGRGSTDTQYF
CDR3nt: TGTGCCAGCAGCTTAGGTGGGACTAGCGGGAGAGGGAGCACAGATACGCAGTATTTT